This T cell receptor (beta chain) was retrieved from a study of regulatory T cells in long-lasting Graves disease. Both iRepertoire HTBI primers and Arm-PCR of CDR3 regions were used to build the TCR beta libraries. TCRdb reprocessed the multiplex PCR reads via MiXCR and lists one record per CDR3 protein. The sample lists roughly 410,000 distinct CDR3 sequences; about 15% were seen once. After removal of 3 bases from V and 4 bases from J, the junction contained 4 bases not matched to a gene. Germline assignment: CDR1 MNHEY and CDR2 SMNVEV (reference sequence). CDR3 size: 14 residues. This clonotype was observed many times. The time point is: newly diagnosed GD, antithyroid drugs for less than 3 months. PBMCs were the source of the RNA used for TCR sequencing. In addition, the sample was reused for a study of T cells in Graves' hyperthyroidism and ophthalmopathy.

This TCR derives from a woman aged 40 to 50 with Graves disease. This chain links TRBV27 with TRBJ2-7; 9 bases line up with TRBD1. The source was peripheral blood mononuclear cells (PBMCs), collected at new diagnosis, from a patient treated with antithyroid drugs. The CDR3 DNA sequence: TGTGCCAGCAGTTTCAAGGGACAGGGATACGAGCAGTACTTC. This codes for CASSFKGQGYEQYF.